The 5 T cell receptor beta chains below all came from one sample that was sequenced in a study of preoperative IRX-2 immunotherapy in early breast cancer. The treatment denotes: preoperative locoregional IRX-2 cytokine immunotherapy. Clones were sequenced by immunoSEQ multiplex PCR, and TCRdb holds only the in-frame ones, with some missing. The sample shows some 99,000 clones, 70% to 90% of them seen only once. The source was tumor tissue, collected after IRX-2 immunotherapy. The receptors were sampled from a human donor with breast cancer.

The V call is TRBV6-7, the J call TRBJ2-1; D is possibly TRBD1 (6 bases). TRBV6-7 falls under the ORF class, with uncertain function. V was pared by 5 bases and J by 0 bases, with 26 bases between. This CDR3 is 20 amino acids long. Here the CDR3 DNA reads TGTGCCAGCAGTGAAGCGCGGAAAGGGGGATTGCTATTCTCCTACAATGAGCAGTTCTTC. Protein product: CASSEARKGGLLFSYNEQFF.

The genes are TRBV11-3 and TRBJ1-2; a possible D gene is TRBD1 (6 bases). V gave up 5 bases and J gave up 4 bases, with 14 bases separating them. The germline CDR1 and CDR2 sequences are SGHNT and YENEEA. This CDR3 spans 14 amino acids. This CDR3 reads CASSPPTGAYGYTF. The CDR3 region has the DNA TGTGCCAGCAGCCCCCCTACGGGGGCCTATGGCTACACCTTC.

The CDR3 DNA follows: TGTGCCAGCAGCTTAGGGGCGGGGACTTACAATGAGCAGTTCTTC. It specifies CASSLGAGTYNEQFF. The chain uses TRBV7-4 and TRBJ2-1; weak D call: TRBD2 (6 bases). This CDR3 is 15 amino acids long. The germline V gene has CDR1 SGHVT and CDR2 SQSDAQ. The V and J ends lost 1 base and 4 bases respectively, with 11 bases between them.

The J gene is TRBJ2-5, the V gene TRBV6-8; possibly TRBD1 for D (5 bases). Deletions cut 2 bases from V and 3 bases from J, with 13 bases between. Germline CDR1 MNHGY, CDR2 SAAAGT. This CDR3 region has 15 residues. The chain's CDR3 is CASSYVPTAKETQYF. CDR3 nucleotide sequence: TGTGCCAGCAGTTACGTACCGACAGCGAAAGAGACCCAGTACTTC.

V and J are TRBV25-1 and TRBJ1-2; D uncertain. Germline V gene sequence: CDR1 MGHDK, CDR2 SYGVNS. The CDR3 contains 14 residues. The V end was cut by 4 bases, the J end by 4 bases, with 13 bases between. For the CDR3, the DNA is TGTGCCAGCAGTGCCAGGTTCGTCGGCTATGGCTACACCTTC. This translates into CASSARFVGYGYTF.